This T cell receptor (beta chain) was retrieved from a study of blood T cell repertoires in COVID-19. Study context: The United States, Italy and Spain supplied acute and convalescent COVID-19 samples. T cells, B-cell-depleted T cells, or PBMCs provided the cDNA or gDNA that served as material.

As originally analysed: Reference gene primers were amplified, and this amplification served to estimate nucleated cell counts. Assay used: immunoSEQ multiplex PCR; TCRdb lists only in-frame clones, some missing. Clone size and the V and J calls come from that table; the DNA yielded D and trimming. Here the sample spans around 130,000 clones, around 79% being singletons. The germline gives CDR1 SGHAT, CDR2 FQDESV (reference sequence). The CDR3 spans 13 residues. With 3 bases removed from V and 2 bases from J, the gap between germline ends came to 8 bases. The specimen sequenced was peripheral blood. The receptor was derived from a man older than 75 with acute or convalescent COVID-19. This chain uses TRBV11-1 with TRBJ2-7; D gene unclear. The CDR3, as DNA: TGTGCCAGCAGCTTGGGCCGGACCTACGAGCAGTACTTC. Translation gives CASSLGRTYEQYF.